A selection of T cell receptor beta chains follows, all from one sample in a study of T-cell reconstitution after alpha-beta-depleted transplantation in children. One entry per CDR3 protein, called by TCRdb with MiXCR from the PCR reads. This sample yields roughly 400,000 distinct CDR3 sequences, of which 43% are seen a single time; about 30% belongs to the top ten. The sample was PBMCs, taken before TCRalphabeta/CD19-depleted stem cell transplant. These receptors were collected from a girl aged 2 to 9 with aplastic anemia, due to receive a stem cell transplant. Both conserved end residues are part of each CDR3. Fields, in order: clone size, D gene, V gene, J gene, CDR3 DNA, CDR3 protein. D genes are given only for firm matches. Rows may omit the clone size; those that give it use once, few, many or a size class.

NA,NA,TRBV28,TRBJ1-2,TGTGCCAGCAGTCTTAGGGGGAAAAGCGCTGGCTACACCTTC,CASSLRGKSAGYTF
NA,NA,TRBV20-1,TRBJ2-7,TGCAGTGCTAGAGATCTCAGCGGGTGGCGGGGGCCAGACTACGAGCAGTACTTC,CSARDLSGWRGPDYEQYF
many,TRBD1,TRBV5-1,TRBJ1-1,TGCGCCAGCAGCGCAAGGACCGGGACAGGGAACACTGAAGCTTTCTTT,CASSARTGTGNTEAFF
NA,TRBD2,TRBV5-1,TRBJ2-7,TGCGCCAGTGGGGATTCTAGCGGCTCCTACGAGCAGTACTTC,CASGDSSGSYEQYF
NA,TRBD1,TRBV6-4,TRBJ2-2,TGTGCCAGCAGTGTTTCCGGGACAGCCTCCGTGGGAGGGGAGCTGTTTTTT,CASSVSGTASVGGELFF
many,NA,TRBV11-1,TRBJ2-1,TGTGCCAGCGGACCGACCGGAAGCTCCTCCGAGGAGCAGTTCTTC,CASGPTGSSSEEQFF
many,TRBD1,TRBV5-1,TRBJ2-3,TGCGCCAGCAGCCTTTCTCCGGGACAGGGGACCACAGATACGCAGTATTTT,CASSLSPGQGTTDTQYF
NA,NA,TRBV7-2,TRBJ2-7,TGTGCCAGCAGCTCAGGACTGGGGACCTACGAGCAGTACTTC,CASSSGLGTYEQYF
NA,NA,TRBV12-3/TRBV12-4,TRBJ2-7,TGTGCCAGCAGTTTGAGGGTGGGGGATATTGGGCAGTACTTC,CASSLRVGDIGQYF
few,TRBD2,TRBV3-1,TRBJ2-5,TGTGCCAGCAGCCAACGGTCTAGCGGGAGAGGAAGAGAGACCCAGTACTTC,CASSQRSSGRGRETQYF
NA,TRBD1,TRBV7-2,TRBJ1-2,TGTGCCAGCAGCACCGACTCAACAGGGGGCGTCATCTATGGCTACACCTTC,CASSTDSTGGVIYGYTF
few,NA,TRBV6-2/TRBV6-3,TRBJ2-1,TGTGCCAGCAGTTACCTTCCCACAGCACGTGTGAATGAGCAGTTCTTC,CASSYLPTARVNEQFF
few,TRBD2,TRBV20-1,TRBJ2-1,TGCAGTGCCCCGGTAGCGGGGGGCTCCTACAATGAGCAGTTCTTC,CSAPVAGGSYNEQFF
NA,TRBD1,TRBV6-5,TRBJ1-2,TGTGCCAGCAGTTACGAGGGACAGGCCAACGGGGGCTACACCTTC,CASSYEGQANGGYTF
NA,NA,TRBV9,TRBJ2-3,TGTGCCAGCAGCCCCCACCGTAGGTATACGCAGTATTTT,CASSPHRRYTQYF
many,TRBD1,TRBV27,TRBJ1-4,TGTGCCAGCAGTTTACAGGGGGATGAAAAACTGTTTTTT,CASSLQGDEKLFF
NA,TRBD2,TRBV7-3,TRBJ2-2,TGTGCCAGCACTAGCGGGGGGACGAACACCGGGGAGCTGTTTTTT,CASTSGGTNTGELFF
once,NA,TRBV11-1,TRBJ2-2,TGTGCCAGCAGCCCCTCCGGGAGCACAGTTACGAACACCGGGGAGCTGTTTTTT,CASSPSGSTVTNTGELFF